One T cell receptor beta chain is described in this entry. Its antigen remains unidentified. Naive CD8 cells lacked CD45RO, underwent positive selection for CCR7 and left out terminally differentiated effector memory CD45RA+ cells. The data are from a study of shared clonotypes between healthy human individuals. Findings of the study overall: Naive CD4 clonotypes overlapped across a handful of donors at roughly 5%. Naive subsets, compared against memory subsets, generally had larger estimated richness values.

Genomic DNA of every subset was divided equally among multiple immunoSEQ plates. How the authors handled the data: Owing to the provision of junction-only sequences devoid of quality scores by immunoSEQ, filtering differed. Using immunoSEQ multiplex PCR, the repertoire was profiled, and TCRdb retains in-frame clones only, with some absent. That table is the source of V, J and clone size, and D and trimming were worked out from the DNA. The table records millions of clones, about 95% of them present only once. The TCR sequence derives from a man between 18 and 29 years old in good health. The material sequenced was naive CD8+ T cells sorted from blood.

The CDR3 DNA reads as TGTGCCAGCAGTCCATTACTAGCGGAGAGGAACACCGGGGAGCTGTTTTTT. It is translated as CASSPLLAERNTGELFF. This chain links TRBV27 with TRBJ2-2; 8 nucleotides match TRBD2. In germline, CDR1 is MNHEY, CDR2 SMNVEV (reference sequence). The CDR3 sequence is 17 residues long. Losses at the gene ends were 5 bases for V and 1 base for J; bases not matched to a gene: 9.